Listed here are 16 T cell receptor beta chains from one sample, sequenced in a study of a mutant IDH1 vaccine in newly diagnosed glioma. Profiled with immunoSEQ multiplex PCR; TCRdb holds only in-frame clones, not every one. This sample has tens of thousands of clones; around 85% occur once, and the top ten carry about 3%. The time point: baseline, week 1 (first vaccination visit). As to treatment: pre-vaccination baseline after standard-of-care therapy. Specimen: PBMCs, collected from a glioma patient treated with radiotherapy, temozolomide or both. These receptors were collected from a man aged 25-40 years with glioma.

The rearrangement joins TRBV6-1 to TRBJ2-1, with D unclear. In germline, CDR1 is MNHNS, CDR2 SASEGT. This CDR3 contains 13 residues. Trimming pared 3 bases from V and 2 bases from J, leaving 5 bases between. The CDR3 DNA is TGTGCCAGCAGTGACGTCGCCTACAATGAGCAGTTCTTC. It encodes CASSDVAYNEQFF.

V and J are TRBV18 and TRBJ1-1; a weak D match, TRBD1 (5 bases). The CDR3 spans 13 residues. Germline CDR1 and CDR2: KGHSH and LQKENI. Trimming took 2 bases from V and 5 from J, leaving 9 bases between them. As DNA, the CDR3 is TGTGCCAGCTCACCATCGGGGGGAACTGAAGCTTTCTTT. This sequence encodes CASSPSGGTEAFF.

This clone appeared a single time. The V and J genes are TRBV27 and TRBJ1-4; 10 bases are shared with TRBD1. This CDR3 comprises 16 residues. The J segment lost 8 bases and the V segment lost 10 bases, leaving 16 bases of the junction unmatched. Germline V gene data show CDR1 as MNHEY and CDR2 as SMNVEV (reference sequence). CDR3 sequence: CATRGTGTGVREKLFF. The CDR3 DNA reads TGTGCCACAAGGGGGACCGGGACAGGGGTTCGCGAAAAACTGTTTTTT.

V is TRBV12-5 and J is TRBJ2-1, with TRBD2 as a possible D gene (5 bases). CDR3 size: 16 residues. V was pared by 7 bases and J by 4 bases, with 20 bases between. The germline V gene has CDR1 LGHNT and CDR2 FRNRAP. In DNA, the CDR3 is TGTGCTAGTGCCACTAGTGTGGGCCTCTCTTACAATGAGCAGTTCTTC. It encodes CASATSVGLSYNEQFF.

CDR3 protein: CASSHGSNQPQHF. The CDR3 DNA reads as TGTGCCAGCAGCCATGGCAGCAATCAGCCCCAGCATTTT. J is TRBJ1-5 and V is TRBV7-9; the D is unclear. The CDR3 has 13 amino acids. Trimming took 5 bases from V and 1 from J, leaving 6 bases between them. Looked up from germline, CDR1 is SEHNR and CDR2 is FQNEAQ (reference sequence).

The chain recombines TRBV4-1 with TRBJ2-7; D is undetermined. Per germline, CDR1 MGHRA and CDR2 YSYEKL. V dropped 5 bases and J dropped 1 base, with 3 bases sitting between them. The CDR3 is made up of 11 amino acids. The CDR3 spells CASSDSYEQYF. The CDR3 bases are TGCGCCAGCAGCGATTCCTACGAGCAGTACTTC.

This CDR3 reads CASTDLGYEQYF. CDR3 coding DNA: TGTGCCAGCACGGACCTGGGGTACGAGCAGTACTTC. The V call is TRBV2, the J call TRBJ2-7, with no clear D. Germline CDR1 and CDR2: SNHLY and FYNNEI. V gave up 7 bases and J gave up 4 bases, with 11 bases separating them. The CDR3 extends over 12 amino acids.

This chain joins TRBV2 and TRBJ2-6; D is uncertain. Germline-derived CDR1 and CDR2 are SNHLY and FYNNEI. The germline V and J ends were trimmed by 4 bases and 2 bases, with 15 bases remaining between them. This CDR3 is 17 amino acids long. The CDR3 DNA follows: TGTGCCAGCAGTGGGAGAAAGGGCTTGACTGGGGCCAACGTCCTGACTTTC. Its translation: CASSGRKGLTGANVLTF.

The chain is built from TRBV6-6 and TRBJ2-7, with D hard to call. Germline assignment: CDR1 MNHNY and CDR2 SVGAGI (reference sequence). Trimming cost V 2 bases and J 0 bases, with 8 bases left between them. This CDR3 region has 14 residues. The CDR3 sequence is CASSYTQSSYEQYF. The CDR3 DNA reads as TGTGCCAGCAGTTACACACAGAGCTCCTACGAGCAGTACTTC.

V gene TRBV7-9 combines with J gene TRBJ2-7; the D gene is possibly TRBD1 (5 bases). Deletions cut 5 bases from V and 2 bases from J, with 16 bases between. This CDR3 comprises 15 residues. The germline V gene encodes CDR1 SEHNR and CDR2 FQNEAQ (reference sequence). The CDR3 nucleotides read TGTGCCAGCAGCCTACCTGACAGACCAACCTACGAGCAGTACTTC. It specifies CASSLPDRPTYEQYF.

This clone was counted once. The V and J genes are TRBV19 and TRBJ1-1, with TRBD1 as a possible D gene (6 bases). V was clipped by 5 bases and J by 5 bases, with 18 bases between them. This CDR3 has 15 residues. Germline V gene lookup returns CDR1 LNHDA and CDR2 SQIVND (reference sequence). CDR3 region: CASSLLPGVRTEAFF. The CDR3 DNA reads as TGTGCCAGTAGTCTACTACCAGGGGTGAGGACTGAAGCTTTCTTT.

The genes are TRBV11-2 and TRBJ2-2; D is unresolved. Germline CDR1 SGHAT, CDR2 FQNNGV. The V end lost 5 bases, the J end lost 4 bases, and 14 bases lay between the germline ends. The CDR3 extends over 15 amino acids. The CDR3 spells CASSPPGLATGELFF. DNA of the CDR3: TGTGCCAGCAGCCCTCCCGGGTTGGCCACCGGGGAGCTGTTTTTT.

This rearrangement joins TRBV6-1 to TRBJ1-6; TRBD1 aligns across 7 bases. This CDR3 has 19 amino acids. In germline, CDR1 is MNHNS, CDR2 SASEGT. Trimming removed 4 bases from V and 5 bases from J; junction bases left unmatched: 17. The DNA for the CDR3 is TGTGCCAGCAGTGGATCCGGGACAGTTCCCTCTCGTCATAATTCACCCCTCCACTTT. Amino acid sequence: CASSGSGTVPSRHNSPLHF.

This chain joins TRBV19 and TRBJ2-2; no reliable D call. CDR3 length: 11 amino acids. The germline V gene encodes CDR1 LNHDA and CDR2 SQIVND (reference sequence). V was pared by 9 bases and J by 1 base, with 3 bases between. The CDR3 bases are TGTGCCAGAGAGAACACCGGGGAGCTGTTTTTT. Translating gives CARENTGELFF.

V gene TRBV27 combines with J gene TRBJ1-5; D is perhaps TRBD1 (5 bases). V shed 3 bases and J shed 4 bases, with 10 bases lying between them. Looked up from germline, CDR1 is MNHEY and CDR2 is SMNVEV (reference sequence). There are 14 residues in the CDR3. CDR3 nucleotide sequence: TGTGCCAGCAGTTTTGGCCAGGGAAATCAGCCCCAGCATTTT. It specifies CASSFGQGNQPQHF.

This chain joins TRBV11-2 and TRBJ2-7; TRBD1 matches 12 bases. After removal of 5 bases from V and 0 bases from J, the junction contained 8 bases not matched to a gene. Germline CDR1 SGHAT, CDR2 FQNNGV. There are 17 residues in the CDR3. CDR3 loop: CASSLGTGGASSYEQYF. The CDR3 DNA follows: TGTGCCAGCAGCCTCGGGACAGGGGGCGCGAGCTCCTACGAGCAGTACTTC.